A selection of T cell receptor beta chains follows, all from one sample in a study of shared clonotypes between healthy human individuals. Assay: immunoSEQ multiplex PCR; the TCRdb copy retains only in-frame clones and omits some. The sample has around 610,000 clones, around 96% seen once. The material sequenced was naive CD8+ T cells sorted from blood. These TCRs come from a woman aged 25-40 years in good health. Each CDR3 is given with its conserved first and last residue. D genes are given only for firm matches. Size is stated for part of the rows, as once, few or many counts, or as a class when the clone is expanded.

V	D	J	length	size	DNA	CDR3
TRBV28	.	TRBJ2-7	14	.	TGTGCCAGCAGTTTACAGGGCGAATCCTACGAGCAGTACTTC	CASSLQGESYEQYF
TRBV5-8	.	TRBJ1-1	14	.	TGTGCCAGCAGCCCCCGGCCTATGAACACTGAAGCTTTCTTT	CASSPRPMNTEAFF
TRBV6-5	.	TRBJ1-2	15	.	TGTGCCAGCAGTTACTCCGGGGGCGTGTACTATGGCTACACCTTC	CASSYSGGVYYGYTF
TRBV7-3	TRBD2	TRBJ2-3	15	.	TGTGCCAGCAGCTCCGGCGGGGGAGTGGCAGATACGCAGTATTTT	CASSSGGGVADTQYF
TRBV27	.	TRBJ2-1	13	.	TGTGCCAGCAGTTTACTGGGGGTCAATGAGCAGTTCTTC	CASSLLGVNEQFF
TRBV7-9	TRBD1	TRBJ1-2	16	.	TGTGCCAGCAGGACCTGGGGGGACAGGGGAAATTATGGCTACACCTTC	CASRTWGDRGNYGYTF
TRBV19	TRBD2	TRBJ2-1	21	.	TGTGCCAGTAGTATGTCCCTTTCTCACGGGACTAGCGGGGGGACCTACAATGAGCAGTTCTTC	CASSMSLSHGTSGGTYNEQFF
TRBV5-1	.	TRBJ1-3	12	once	TGCGCCAGCAGATTGGATGGAAACACCATATATTTT	CASRLDGNTIYF
TRBV6-4	.	TRBJ1-3	15	.	TGTGCCAGCAGTGACGGGGGCGACTCTGGAAACACCATATATTTT	CASSDGGDSGNTIYF
TRBV19	.	TRBJ1-5	18	once	TGTGCCAGTAATTCGGGGCCAGGGGAGTTTTATCGCAATCAGCCCCAGCATTTT	CASNSGPGEFYRNQPQHF
TRBV30	.	TRBJ2-1	14	.	TGTGCCTGGAGTGTAACCCTAACTATCGATGAGCAGTTCTTC	CAWSVTLTIDEQFF
TRBV13	TRBD2	TRBJ2-7	16	.	TGTGCCAGCAGCAGGACTAGCGGGAGGGGTAGTAACGAGCAGTACTTC	CASSRTSGRGSNEQYF
TRBV7-9	.	TRBJ2-7	16	.	TGTGCCAGCAGCCCCGATGGCGGCTTAACATCCTACGAGCAGTACTTC	CASSPDGGLTSYEQYF
TRBV6-1	.	TRBJ1-4	14	.	TGTGCCAGCAGTATGGACAGTTGGTATGAAAAACTGTTTTTT	CASSMDSWYEKLFF
TRBV27	TRBD2	TRBJ2-1	13	.	TGTGCCAGCAGACTAGCGGGGTACAATGAGCAGTTCTTC	CASRLAGYNEQFF
TRBV15	TRBD1	TRBJ1-5	16	.	TGTGCCACCAGCAGAGAAGGGACAGGAGAGAATCAGCCCCAGCATTTT	CATSREGTGENQPQHF
TRBV19	.	TRBJ1-4	12	.	TGTGCCAGTAGTGTCGACCACACAAAACTGTTTTTT	CASSVDHTKLFF
TRBV28	.	TRBJ2-7	11	.	TGTGCCAGCACAGGAACCTACGAGCAGTACTTC	CASTGTYEQYF
TRBV14	.	TRBJ1-2	14	.	TGTGCCAGCAGCCAAGATCAGTACTGGTATGGCTACACCTTC	CASSQDQYWYGYTF
TRBV6-5	.	TRBJ1-1	15	.	TGTGCCAGCAGTTACCCCGGGGCAGCTGACACTGAAGCTTTCTTT	CASSYPGAADTEAFF
TRBV28	TRBD1	TRBJ2-1	15	.	TGTGCCAGCAGTTTACGCCAGGGGGTTATCAATGAGCAGTTCTTC	CASSLRQGVINEQFF
TRBV15	TRBD2	TRBJ2-7	15	.	TGTGCCACCAGCTGGAAAAGAGCGGGAATCTACGAGCAGTACTTC	CATSWKRAGIYEQYF
TRBV10-2	TRBD2	TRBJ2-1	17	.	TGCGCCAGCAGTGACTTCAGGGCTAGCGGGAGTAGGAATGAGCAGTTCTTC	CASSDFRASGSRNEQFF
TRBV4-2	TRBD2	TRBJ2-7	16	.	TGTGCCAGCAGCCAAGAGAGTAAGCGGGGGTCCTACGAGCAGTACTTC	CASSQESKRGSYEQYF
TRBV5-4	TRBD1	TRBJ2-7	13	.	TGTGCCAGCAGCTCAGACAGGGAATACGAGCAGTACTTC	CASSSDREYEQYF
TRBV7-9	.	TRBJ2-2	11	.	TGTGCCAGCACGTACACCGGGGAGCTATTTTTT	CASTYTGELFF
TRBV9	TRBD2	TRBJ2-1	17	once	TGTGCCAGCAGCGCGGGACTAGCTCCGATAAAATACAATGAGCAGTTCTTC	CASSAGLAPIKYNEQFF
TRBV15	.	TRBJ1-3	14	.	TGTGCCACCAGAAGACAGGCCTCTGGAAACACCATATATTTT	CATRRQASGNTIYF
TRBV19	.	TRBJ1-1	12	.	TGTGCCAGCGCGACAGGTCACACTGAAGCTTTCTTT	CASATGHTEAFF
TRBV11-3	.	TRBJ2-1	13	.	TGTGCCAGCAGTATAGACAAATTCAATGAGCAGTTCTTC	CASSIDKFNEQFF
TRBV4-2	TRBD2	TRBJ2-5	15	.	TGTGCCAGCAGCCACGGGAGGGAGATGGAGGAGACCCAGTACTTC	CASSHGREMEETQYF
TRBV7-3	.	TRBJ2-7	14	once	TGTGCCAGCAGCTTTTACAATCTGGGTTACGAGCAGTACTTC	CASSFYNLGYEQYF
TRBV5-6	TRBD1	TRBJ2-7	16	.	TGTGCCAGCAGCTCCTACCCGGGACAGGGGCCTACGGTCCAGTACTTC	CASSSYPGQGPTVQYF